This entry lists 21 T cell receptor beta chains sequenced from one sample in a study of response to subunit inactivated influenza vaccine. TCRdb independently ran MiXCR on the RT-PCR reads; one entry per CDR3 protein. The sample consists of about 650,000 distinct CDR3 sequences, roughly 14% of them appearing once. The material was PBMCs from blood, obtained less than 13 days after vaccination. Receptors originate from a man between 45 and 60 years old who received an inactivated influenza vaccine.

This chain links TRBV5-6 with TRBJ1-5; a weak D match, TRBD1 (5 bases). The V gene lost 4 bases and the J gene lost 1 base, with 9 bases spanning the gap. Germline CDR1 is SGHDT and CDR2 is YYEEEE. The CDR3 runs to 14 residues. CDR3 in amino acids: CASSGGLSNQPQHF. Written as DNA, the CDR3 is TGTGCCAGCAGCGGGGGACTGAGCAATCAGCCCCAGCATTTT.

This rearrangement joins TRBV7-9 to TRBJ1-4; D gene unclear. The CDR3 is 15 amino acids. Germline V lookup: CDR1 SEHNR, CDR2 FQNEAQ (reference sequence). V lost 0 bases to trimming and J lost 5 bases, with 10 bases between them. Written as DNA, the CDR3 is TGTGCCAGCAGCTTAGCAGGCTTATTAAATGAAAAACTGTTTTTT. This gives the protein CASSLAGLLNEKLFF.

This clonotype was counted between two and nine times. This chain joins TRBV4-3 and TRBJ2-7; TRBD2 matches at 13 bases. The ends lost 4 bases at V and 2 bases at J; junction bases unmatched: 5. Germline CDR1 LGHNA, CDR2 YSLEER. The CDR3 consists of 16 residues. The CDR3 DNA is TGCGCCAGCAGCCCCGGGACTAGCGGGACCGCCTACGAGCAGTACTTC. Protein product: CASSPGTSGTAYEQYF.

This clonotype was recorded at least ten times. The rearrangement uses TRBV20-1 and TRBJ2-3; 7 nucleotides line up with TRBD2. CDR3 length: 16 residues. After removal of 7 bases from V and 3 bases from J, the junction contained 16 bases not matched to a gene. The germline CDR1 and CDR2 sequences are DFQATT and SNEGSKA (reference sequence). The CDR3 DNA reads TGCAGTGATAAATTCTGGGGGGACTACCCGACAGATACGCAGTATTTT. Its translation: CSDKFWGDYPTDTQYF.

There are a few counts of this clonotype. V and J are TRBV29-1 and TRBJ2-3; weak D call: TRBD2 (7 bases). Germline V lookup: CDR1 SQVTM, CDR2 ANQGSEA. This CDR3 contains 14 residues. V dropped 6 bases and J dropped 4 bases, with 17 bases sitting between them. CDR3 loop: CSVTRGARSDTQYF. The CDR3 nucleotides are TGCAGCGTCACCCGGGGGGCGCGCTCAGATACGCAGTATTTT.

V gene TRBV20-1 combines with J gene TRBJ2-2, with D perhaps TRBD1 or TRBD2 (5 bases each). Trimming left V 4 bases short and J 1 base short, with 10 bases between. The germline V gene encodes CDR1 DFQATT and CDR2 SNEGSKA (reference sequence). This CDR3 is built from 14 residues. In DNA, the CDR3 is TGCAGTGCTACGGGACGGAAGAACACCGGGGAGCTGTTTTTT. It encodes CSATGRKNTGELFF.

This clonotype appeared a few times. The chain joins TRBV24-1 to TRBJ2-1; TRBD2 matches at 7 bases. Trimming took 5 bases from V and 7 from J; bases not matched to a gene: 7. The CDR3 sequence is 14 residues long. From germline, CDR1 is KGHDR and CDR2 SFDVKD. CDR3 protein: CATSVSGTENEQFF. The CDR3 nucleotides are TGTGCCACCAGTGTGAGCGGGACGGAGAATGAGCAGTTCTTC.

This clonotype was seen only a few times. V gene TRBV6-5 combines with J gene TRBJ2-7; D might be TRBD1 (6 bases). There are 14 residues in the CDR3. Per germline, CDR1 MNHEY and CDR2 SVGAGI. V was clipped by 2 bases and J by 5 bases, with 13 bases between them. Here the CDR3 reads CASSYLGAADEQYF. CDR3 nucleotide sequence: TGTGCCAGCAGTTACCTGGGGGCAGCTGACGAGCAGTACTTC.

The chain recombines TRBV5-6 with TRBJ2-3; the match to TRBD1 covers 10 bases. With V trimmed by 4 bases and J by 5 bases, 7 bases remained unmatched. The CDR3 covers 15 residues. In germline, CDR1 is SGHDT, CDR2 YYEEEE. CDR3 region: CASSIPGQGKDTQYF. The CDR3, as DNA: TGTGCCAGCAGCATACCGGGACAGGGGAAAGATACGCAGTATTTT.

The genes are TRBV29-1 and TRBJ1-2; D is unresolved. This CDR3 spans 11 amino acids. The V and J ends lost 4 bases and 8 bases respectively, with 11 bases between them. CDR1 is SQVTM, CDR2 ANQGSEA, per germline. The CDR3 region has the DNA TGCAGCGTTGCGGGCGTCGGCGGCTACACCTTC. As protein: CSVAGVGGYTF.

This clonotype occurred a few times. The rearrangement uses TRBV18 and TRBJ2-5, with D possibly TRBD2 on 6 matching bases. The germline CDR1 and CDR2 sequences are KGHSH and LQKENI. The CDR3 contains 15 residues. V lost 5 bases and J 0 bases, leaving 13 bases between the germline ends. CDR3 DNA sequence: TGTGCCAGCTCATCGGGACTCCCGTACCAAGAGACCCAGTACTTC. Translation: CASSSGLPYQETQYF.

V gene TRBV4-3 combines with J gene TRBJ1-6, with 8 bases identical to TRBD1. V shed 0 bases and J 6 bases; nucleotides not matched to a gene: 4. Looked up from germline, CDR1 is LGHNA and CDR2 is YSLEER. The CDR3 totals 16 residues. The CDR3 DNA follows: TGCGCCAGCAGCCAAGATGGGGGGACAGGTAATTCACCCCTCCACTTT. Amino acid sequence: CASSQDGGTGNSPLHF.

The chain is built from TRBV5-1 and TRBJ2-2, with TRBD2 matching over 13 bases. The length of the CDR3 is 17 residues. Unmatched junction bases numbered 8, after V lost 3 bases and J lost 6 bases. CDR1 is SGHRS and CDR2 is YFSETQ in the germline V gene. This chain's CDR3 is CASSSVGLAGVAGELFF. The CDR3 bases are TGCGCCAGCAGCTCCGTTGGACTAGCGGGAGTCGCCGGGGAGCTGTTTTTT.

This clonotype occurred a few times. The chain is built from TRBV23-1 and TRBJ2-1, with 7 bases fitting TRBD1. TRBV23-1 is identified as an open reading frame with a role that is uncertain. J gave up 0 bases and V 5 bases, and 13 bases lay outside the gene matches. The CDR3 runs to 18 residues. CDR3 protein: CASSAIWTGQSSYNEQFF. CDR3 coding DNA: TGCGCCAGCAGTGCAATATGGACAGGCCAGAGCTCCTACAATGAGCAGTTCTTC.

The rearrangement joins TRBV6-1 to TRBJ1-6; D gene unclear. With 7 bases removed from V and 10 bases from J, the gap between germline ends came to 17 bases. Looked up from germline, CDR1 is MNHNS and CDR2 is SASEGT. The CDR3 runs to 14 residues. CDR3 in amino acids: CASTEPMERSPLHF. The CDR3, as DNA: TGTGCCAGCACGGAGCCAATGGAGAGGTCACCCCTCCACTTT.

V gene TRBV6-5 combines with J gene TRBJ2-6; D unclear. Germline V gives CDR1 MNHEY, CDR2 SVGAGI. V was pared by 2 bases and J by 4 bases, with 3 bases between. The CDR3 contains 13 residues. CDR3 sequence reads: CASSYKGANVLTF. The DNA for the CDR3 is TGTGCCAGCAGTTACAAGGGGGCCAACGTCCTGACTTTC.

The CDR3 DNA reads TGTGCCAGCAGCTTGCCCGGGTTCTACGGCTACACCTTC. Translated: CASSLPGFYGYTF. The chain carries TRBV5-6 and TRBJ1-2; unclear D gene. The ends were cut back, 1 base at V and 8 bases at J, with 12 bases in the middle. This CDR3 comprises 13 residues. Germline CDR1 is SGHDT and CDR2 is YYEEEE.

V gene TRBV5-1 combines with J gene TRBJ1-6; 7 nucleotides match TRBD1. The CDR3 runs to 15 residues. Germline CDR1 and CDR2: SGHRS and YFSETQ. With 3 bases clipped from V and 3 bases from J, the junction kept 3 bases outside the gene matches. The CDR3 spells CASSSGDSYNSPLHF. For the CDR3, the DNA is TGCGCCAGCAGCTCGGGGGACAGCTATAATTCACCCCTCCACTTT.

This clonotype has ten or more counts. V usage is TRBV6-1 and J usage is TRBJ2-2; 7 bases are shared with TRBD2. The germline V gene has CDR1 MNHNS and CDR2 SASEGT. The CDR3 spans 14 residues. V shed 10 bases, J shed 1 base, and the junction held 6 bases outside the gene matches. CDR3 nucleotide sequence: TGTGCCACCCTTCGGGGGGTGAACACCGGGGAGCTGTTTTTT. It is translated as CATLRGVNTGELFF.

This clonotype was recorded a few times. The rearrangement uses TRBV9 and TRBJ1-2; 7 bases are shared with TRBD1. The germline V gene encodes CDR1 SGDLS and CDR2 YYNGEE. Trimming at V came to 0 bases and at J to 6 bases, leaving 2 bases not matched to a gene. CDR3 length: 13 residues. CDR3 amino acids: CASSVGQGHGYTF. The CDR3 nucleotides read TGTGCCAGCAGCGTAGGACAGGGCCATGGCTACACCTTC.

This clonotype was recorded a few times. The genes are TRBV5-1 and TRBJ2-2, with 8 bases matching TRBD1. This CDR3 has 16 residues. J gave up 0 bases and V 4 bases, and 5 bases lay outside the gene matches. The germline gives CDR1 SGHRS, CDR2 YFSETQ. This chain's CDR3 is CASSPGTGSNTGELFF. As DNA, the CDR3 is TGCGCCAGCAGCCCAGGGACAGGCTCGAACACCGGGGAGCTGTTTTTT.